This T cell receptor beta chain is drawn from a study of blood T cells in healthy people across ages. This clonotype was seen only a few times. Germline loops: CDR1 SGHRS, CDR2 YFSETQ. Trimming cost V 2 bases and J 7 bases, with 18 bases left between them. CDR3 length: 15 amino acids. Donors ranged from 6 to 90 years old and were healthy Caucasians in Russia. With a J-beta primer mix and a sample-barcoded 5' primer, a second PCR ran 7 to 11 cycles. TCRdb redid the calling of the 5' RACE reads with MiXCR, one entry per CDR3 protein. The sample holds some 690,000 distinct CDR3 sequences; about 24% are singletons and the top ten take 22%.

The specimen was blood. This receptor was obtained from an older man in good health. This sequence joins TRBV5-1 and TRBJ1-1; D remains unclear. The CDR3 region is CASSLRSSSRIEAFF. The CDR3 DNA is TGCGCCAGCAGCTTAAGGTCCTCCAGTCGGATTGAAGCTTTCTTT.